This TCR beta chain was recovered during a study of vaccination and CD4 T cells after COVID-19 (dated by TCRdb to 2021 to 2024). Background for the entire study: The convalescent cohort comprised six males and four females, including two Hispanic individuals, seven Caucasians, two Asians and one multiracial person. Each participant got two doses of either the Pfizer-BioNTech BNT162b2 vaccine (n=8) or the Moderna mRNA-1273 vaccine (n=2). Post-COVID blood samples were collected from convalescent patients a median of around 96 days after diagnosis, with a range of about 30 to 180 days. Post-vaccine blood samples were taken a median of about 72 days after the second vaccine dose, with a range of about 12 to 250 days. Overlapping spike peptide pools from SARS-CoV-2 and from the common cold coronaviruses HCoV-NL63, HCoV-OC43 and HCoV-229E were used as culture stimuli. As controls, cultures received a CEFX viral epitope pool (the positive control), an HIV-1 Nef peptide pool (the negative control), or no peptide at all. In roughly 11 COVID-19 convalescent patients and 4 infection-naive healthy vaccine recipients, the spike-specific CD4+ TCR repertoire before mRNA vaccination was compared with the repertoire after mRNA vaccination.

The CDR1 and CDR2 encoded by the germline V gene (reference sequence) are DFQATT and SNEGSKA. Measured from the cysteine to the phenylalanine, the CDR3 is 14 residues long. CDR3 DNA is the only sequence kept; it has 42 bases, read in frame from the first base. Clipping removes 7 bases from V and 5 bases from J, with 10 as the unmatched junction base count. The treatment or condition label, read with the paper, signifies: roughly 10-day PBMC culture with coronavirus spike peptide pools or control peptides (ViraFEST assay). The ViraFEST assay, used in the study, expanded antigen-specific T cells with peptide pools and then identified the expanded clonotypes through TCR sequencing. The absence of prior SARS-CoV-2 infection in healthy vaccine recipients was confirmed by negative nucleocapsid antibody tests before and after vaccination. Roughly 2 million PBMCs per well were cultured in IMDM with roughly 5.5% human AB serum and 8 to 10 IU/ml IL-2, plus 10 ug/ml peptide pools. Half of the culture medium was replaced with fresh IL-2-containing medium on days 3 and 7. CD4+ T cells were isolated after around ten days of culture through negative selection using the EasySep CD4+ T cell isolation kit. Ficoll-Paque Plus gradient centrifugation was used to isolate PBMCs from whole blood, and the isolated PBMCs were then either used fresh or cryopreserved at -140C. In general, triplicate wells were set up for every culture condition.

Libraries came from PCR. At the Johns Hopkins FTIC core, DNA from the cultured CD4+ T cells underwent TCR sequencing with the Oncomine TCR Beta short-read assay. The QIAamp micro DNA kit was used to extract genomic DNA from the cultured CD4+ T cells. Oncomine TCR Beta libraries made from cultured CD4+ T cells were pooled using unique dual indexes and sequenced on an Illumina iSeq 100. The paper's processing steps were these. Non-productive sequences were removed, and CDR3s not starting with C, not ending with F or W, or shorter than 7 amino acids were discarded. Antigen-specific clonotypes were identified using the MANAFEST web application through comparison of peptide-stimulated wells with reference and other culture wells. Positive clones required FDR below 0.05, an odds ratio above 5, and productive frequency above 0.1% in at least two of three replicate wells. A clonotype was classed as cross-reactive if the clonotype showed significant expansion both in SARS-CoV-2 spike wells and in at least one common cold coronavirus spike condition. CDR3 homology was assessed with Levenshtein distances (stringdist) and unrooted phylogenetic trees (ape) in R version 3.6.1. TCRdb's own reprocessing of the public reads used fastp at Q25 and MiXCR and kept productive beta chains. When rows share a CDR3 protein, they turn into one entry using the most common DNA and genes. TCRdb's processing, not the authors' own work, is the source of the V and J calls. Within this sample are over 20,000 distinct CDR3 sequences, with more than 30% of them counted one time only. The ten largest make up 18% of the sample.

As concerns this clonotype: Its antigen is currently not known. No clone much larger than this one lies a single base away; base qualities are absent.

Overall study results and their limits: Of the vaccine-specific clones found in convalescent patients, nearly all (304 of 307) were mono-reactive for SARS-CoV-2 spike instead of being cross-reactive with common cold coronaviruses. The study included relatively few convalescent patients and did not analyze early timepoints after natural infection. The median number of SARS-CoV-2-reactive clonotypes rose from 20 to 25 after infection to around 40 after vaccination, but the change was not significant. In convalescent patients, a median roughly 83% of post-vaccine SARS-CoV-2-reactive clones were detected only after vaccination, and vaccine-specific priming was suggested by this finding.

The rearrangement combines TRBV20-1 with TRBJ2-3, and TRBD2 matches 9 of the central bases. This TCR was recovered from a human donor who received a COVID-19 vaccine. The sequencing here drew on CD4+ T cells from blood, cultured in vitro, taken before SARS-CoV-2 vaccination. The CDR3 is CSVARGGIIDTQYF. In nucleotides, the sequence is TGCAGTGTGGCGCGGGGGGGTATTATAGATACGCAGTATTTT.